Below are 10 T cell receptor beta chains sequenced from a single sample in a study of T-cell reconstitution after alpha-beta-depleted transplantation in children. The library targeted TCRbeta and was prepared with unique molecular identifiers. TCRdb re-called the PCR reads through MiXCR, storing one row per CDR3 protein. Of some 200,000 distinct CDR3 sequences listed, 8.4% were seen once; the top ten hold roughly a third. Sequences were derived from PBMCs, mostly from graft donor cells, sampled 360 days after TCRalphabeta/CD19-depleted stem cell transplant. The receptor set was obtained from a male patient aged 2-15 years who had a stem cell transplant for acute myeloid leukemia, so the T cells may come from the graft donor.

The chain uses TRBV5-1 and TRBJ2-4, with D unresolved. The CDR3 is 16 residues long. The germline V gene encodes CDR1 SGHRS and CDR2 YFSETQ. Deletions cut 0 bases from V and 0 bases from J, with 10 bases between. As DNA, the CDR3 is TGCGCCAGCAGCTTGGGAGGAAGATTAGCCAAAAACATTCAGTACTTC. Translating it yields CASSLGGRLAKNIQYF.

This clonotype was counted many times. The CDR3, as DNA: TGTGCCAGCAGCTTTAGCGACCAAGAGACCCAGTACTTC. Translation gives CASSFSDQETQYF. This sequence joins TRBV7-8 and TRBJ2-5; weak D call: TRBD2 (5 bases). This CDR3 is built from 13 residues. From germline, CDR1 is SGHVS and CDR2 FQNEAQ. V shed 3 bases and J shed 0 bases, with 5 bases lying between them.

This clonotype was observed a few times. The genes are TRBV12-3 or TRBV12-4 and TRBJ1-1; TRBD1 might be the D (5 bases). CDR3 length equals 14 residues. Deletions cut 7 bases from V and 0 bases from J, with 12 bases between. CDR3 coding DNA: TGTGCCAGCACCCCGGGACGGCTGAACACTGAAGCTTTCTTT. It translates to CASTPGRLNTEAFF.

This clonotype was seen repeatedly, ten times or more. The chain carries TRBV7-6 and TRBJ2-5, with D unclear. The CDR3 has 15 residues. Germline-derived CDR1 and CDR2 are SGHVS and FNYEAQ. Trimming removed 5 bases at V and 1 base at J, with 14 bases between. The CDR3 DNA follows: TGTGCCAGCAGCCCGGAGACTGGTTTCCAAGAGACCCAGTACTTC. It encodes CASSPETGFQETQYF.

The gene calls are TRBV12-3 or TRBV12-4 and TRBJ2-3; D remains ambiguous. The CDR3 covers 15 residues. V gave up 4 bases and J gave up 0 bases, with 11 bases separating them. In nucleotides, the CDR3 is TGTGCCAGCAGTTCCGCGCGCCTTAGCACAGATACGCAGTATTTT. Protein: CASSSARLSTDTQYF.

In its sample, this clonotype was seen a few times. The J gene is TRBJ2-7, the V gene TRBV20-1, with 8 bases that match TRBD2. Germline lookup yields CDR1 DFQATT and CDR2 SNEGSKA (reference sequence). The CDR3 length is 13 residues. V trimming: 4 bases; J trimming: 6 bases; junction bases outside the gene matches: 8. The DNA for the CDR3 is TGCAGTGCTATCCGGGAGGGCCTCAGCGAGCAGTACTTC. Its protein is CSAIREGLSEQYF.

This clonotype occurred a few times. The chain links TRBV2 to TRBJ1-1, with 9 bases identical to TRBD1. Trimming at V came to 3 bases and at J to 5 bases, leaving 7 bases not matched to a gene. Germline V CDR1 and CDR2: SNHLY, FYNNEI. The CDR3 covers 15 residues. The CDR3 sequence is CASSDNSGQGTEAFF. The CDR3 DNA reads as TGTGCCAGCAGTGACAATTCGGGACAGGGTACTGAAGCTTTCTTT.

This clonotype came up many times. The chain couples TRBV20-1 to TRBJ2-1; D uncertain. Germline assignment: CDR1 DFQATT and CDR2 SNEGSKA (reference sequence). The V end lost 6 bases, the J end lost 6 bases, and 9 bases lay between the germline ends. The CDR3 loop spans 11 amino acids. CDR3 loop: CSAAIINEQFF. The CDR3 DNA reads TGCAGTGCCGCAATAATCAATGAGCAGTTCTTC.

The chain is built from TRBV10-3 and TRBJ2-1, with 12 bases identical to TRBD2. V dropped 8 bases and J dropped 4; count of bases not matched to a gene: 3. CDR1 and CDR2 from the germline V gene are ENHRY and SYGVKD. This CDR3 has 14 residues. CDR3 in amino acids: CAIGTSGSYNEQFF. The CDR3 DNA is TGTGCCATCGGGACTAGCGGGTCTTACAATGAGCAGTTCTTC.

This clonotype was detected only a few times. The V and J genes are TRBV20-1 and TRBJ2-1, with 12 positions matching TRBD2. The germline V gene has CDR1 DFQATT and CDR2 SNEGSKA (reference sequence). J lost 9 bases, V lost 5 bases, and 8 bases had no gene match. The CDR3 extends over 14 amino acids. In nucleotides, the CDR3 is TGCAGTGCTGCAAGGACTAGCGGGATAAGTGAGCAGTTCTTC. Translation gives CSAARTSGISEQFF.